The sequence of this T cell receptor beta chain was determined in a study of response to subunit inactivated influenza vaccine. Comment on this clonotype: Its specificity is not known.

Study-wide findings and caveats: Every seasonal influenza vaccination brings in few new T cells, the authors suggested.

Each CDR3 protein is one row after TCRdb ran MiXCR on the RT-PCR reads. This sample has 500,000 to 600,000 distinct CDR3 sequences, with approximately 10% found just once. V was cut by 0 bases and J by 9 bases, with 9 bases left in between. CDR3 length: 13 amino acids. The V gene's germline CDR1 is LGHNA and CDR2 YNFKEQ. The same data also contributed to another study, on T cells expressing NK-cell markers. That study reports: It was by 5'RACE template switching with UMIs that TCR beta cDNA was made. Repertoire data for TCR beta were derived from sorted T cells (CD3+CD56+NKG2C+, CD3+CD56+NKG2C- and CD3+CD56-NKG2C+). In a handful of donors, dominant NKG2C+ clonotypes were roughly 1.0-7.0% of CD8+ T cells. In a handful of donors, these clonotypes also led the CD3+CD56-NKG2C+ fraction.

This chain uses TRBV4-2 with TRBJ1-5; D not certain. The sample in question was PBMCs from blood, obtained on the day of vaccination. This TCR came from a man aged 50-60 years who received an inactivated influenza vaccine. The CDR3 DNA reads as TGTGCCAGCAGCCAAGATGAGAGTTTGCCCCAGCATTTT. This codes for CASSQDESLPQHF.